Listed below are T cell receptor beta chains from one sample, sequenced in a study of siplizumab effects on memory and regulatory T cells. The repertoire was sequenced with immunoSEQ multiplex PCR; TCRdb's copy has only in-frame clones and lacks some. The sample carries nearly 85,000 clones, around 95% recorded once. The sample consisted of CD8+ T cells sorted from blood. These receptors originate from a human donor in good health. The CDR3 runs from the conserved cysteine through the conserved F or W. A D gene is named only where the DNA matches it firmly. Some rows have no size entry. The others give once, few or many, or a class for an expanded clone.

>TRBV2|TRBD1|NA|TRBJ2-7
TGTGCCAGCAGTGCTTCAGGACAGGGGACCTACGAGCAGTACTTC
CASSASGQGTYEQYF
>TRBV7-9|NA|NA|TRBJ2-3
TGTGCCAGCCGGCCTATGGGGGCCACAGATACGCAGTATTTT
CASRPMGATDTQYF
>TRBV11-2|NA|NA|TRBJ2-4
TGTGCCAGCAGCTTCGGACCCCTCCAGGGAAACATTCAGTACTTC
CASSFGPLQGNIQYF
>TRBV30|NA|NA|TRBJ2-7
TGTGCCTGGAGTGTACTAGGCGGAACCTACGAGCAGTACTTC
CAWSVLGGTYEQYF
>TRBV29-1|NA|NA|TRBJ1-1
TGCAGCGTCCTAAGGTGGGACCAGAACACTGAAGCTTTCTTT
CSVLRWDQNTEAFF
>TRBV4-2|TRBD2|once|TRBJ2-1
TGTGCCAGCAGCCAGAAGACTAGCGGGAGTAGGAATGAGCAGTTCTTC
CASSQKTSGSRNEQFF
>TRBV7-6|TRBD2|NA|TRBJ2-3
TGTGCCAGCAGCTTAGCGGGACTAGCGCCCGATACGCAGTATTTT
CASSLAGLAPDTQYF
>TRBV19|NA|NA|TRBJ2-7
TGTGCCAGTAGTATGACAGTCTCCTACGAGCAGTACTTC
CASSMTVSYEQYF
>TRBV11-2|NA|NA|TRBJ1-5
TGTGCCAGCAGCTTAGGCAGGGGCCTAGGTCAGCCCCAGCATTTT
CASSLGRGLGQPQHF
>TRBV10-3|NA|NA|TRBJ2-7
TGTGCCATCAGTGAGGGATTTACCTACGAGCAGTACTTC
CAISEGFTYEQYF
>TRBV19|TRBD1|once|TRBJ1-1
TGTGCCAGTAGTATAGCAGGGGGCAACACTGAAGCTTTCTTT
CASSIAGGNTEAFF
>TRBV14|NA|NA|TRBJ2-5
TGTGCCAGCAGCCAGGGACATTTAACCCAGTACTTC
CASSQGHLTQYF
>TRBV29-1|TRBD2|NA|TRBJ2-1
TGCAGCGTTGAAGACGGGACTAGCGGGAGCTTTGAGCAGTTCTTC
CSVEDGTSGSFEQFF
>TRBV4-1|NA|NA|TRBJ2-1
TGCGCCAGCAGCCAAGTCGCCAGGGGGGAACGCCACTACAATGAGCAGTTCTTC
CASSQVARGERHYNEQFF
>TRBV5-1|TRBD1|NA|TRBJ1-5
TGCGCCAGCAGCTTCGAGACAGGGGCCACTTTTCAGCCCCAGCATTTT
CASSFETGATFQPQHF
>TRBV11-2|NA|NA|TRBJ1-6
TGTGCCAGCAGCTGGGCGCCAGGGGTGGAACCCCTCCACTTT
CASSWAPGVEPLHF
>TRBV6-6|TRBD1|NA|TRBJ1-2
TGTGCCAGCAGTATTGACAGGGGCCTAAACTATGGCTACACCTTC
CASSIDRGLNYGYTF
>TRBV4-1|NA|NA|TRBJ2-3
TGCGCCAGCAGCCAAGCGGGACTCACAGATACGCAGTATTTT
CASSQAGLTDTQYF
>TRBV7-3|TRBD1|NA|TRBJ2-5
TGTGCCAGCAGCTCCCCCGGACAGGGAAGGGGACAAGAGACCCAGTACTTC
CASSSPGQGRGQETQYF
>TRBV5-1|NA|NA|TRBJ2-7
TGCGCCACCAGCCTTAGGGACGGAAACTACGAGCAGTACTTC
CATSLRDGNYEQYF
>TRBV29-1|TRBD2|NA|TRBJ2-1
TGCAGCGTTCTGCGGGAGGGTGAGCAGTTCTTC
CSVLREGEQFF
>TRBV19|NA|NA|TRBJ2-1
TGTGCCAGTAGCTCCGGGACCAACGCCTACAATGAGCAGTTCTTC
CASSSGTNAYNEQFF
>TRBV7-3|NA|NA|TRBJ1-5
TGTGCCAGCAGCTCATTCCCTGATCAGCCCCAGCATTTT
CASSSFPDQPQHF
>TRBV7-9|TRBD2|NA|TRBJ2-3
TGTGCCAGCAGCATTAGCGGGGGAAGCACAGATACGCAGTATTTT
CASSISGGSTDTQYF
>TRBV13|NA|NA|TRBJ1-2
TGTGCCAGCAGCTTAAACGGGGAAAACTATGGCTACACCTTC
CASSLNGENYGYTF